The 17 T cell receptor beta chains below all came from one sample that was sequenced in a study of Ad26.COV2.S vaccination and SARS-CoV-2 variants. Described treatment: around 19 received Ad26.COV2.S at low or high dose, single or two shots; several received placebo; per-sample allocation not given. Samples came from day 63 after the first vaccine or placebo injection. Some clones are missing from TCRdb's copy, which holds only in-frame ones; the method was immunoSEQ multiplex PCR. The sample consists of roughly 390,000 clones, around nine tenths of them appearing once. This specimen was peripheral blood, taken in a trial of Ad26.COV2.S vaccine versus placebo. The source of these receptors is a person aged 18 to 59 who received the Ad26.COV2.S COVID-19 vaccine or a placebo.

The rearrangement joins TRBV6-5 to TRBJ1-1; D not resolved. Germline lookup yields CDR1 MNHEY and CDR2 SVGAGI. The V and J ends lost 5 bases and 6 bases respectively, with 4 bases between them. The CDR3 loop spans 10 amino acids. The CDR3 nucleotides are TGTGCCAGCAGTCTCTCTGAAGCTTTCTTT. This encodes CASSLSEAFF.

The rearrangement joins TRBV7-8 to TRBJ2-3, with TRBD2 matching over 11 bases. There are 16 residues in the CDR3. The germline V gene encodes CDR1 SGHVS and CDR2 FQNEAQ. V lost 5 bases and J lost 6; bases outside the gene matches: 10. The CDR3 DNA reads TGTGCCAGCAGCCCTATCACTAGCGGGGGTGGGGATACGCAGTATTTT. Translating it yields CASSPITSGGGDTQYF.

CDR3 in amino acids: CASSINVQTSNYGYTF. CDR3 nucleotides: TGTGCCAGTAGTATAAATGTACAGACCTCTAACTATGGCTACACCTTC. V and J are TRBV19 and TRBJ1-2; no clear D gene. This CDR3 region has 16 residues. The V end was cut by 2 bases, the J end by 0 bases, with 13 bases between. Germline assignment: CDR1 LNHDA and CDR2 SQIVND (reference sequence).

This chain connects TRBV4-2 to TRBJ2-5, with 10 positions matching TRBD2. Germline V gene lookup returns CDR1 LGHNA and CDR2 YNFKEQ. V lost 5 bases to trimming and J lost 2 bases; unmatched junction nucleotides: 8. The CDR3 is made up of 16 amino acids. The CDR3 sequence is CASSDGASGGQETQYF. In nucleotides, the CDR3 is TGTGCCAGCAGCGATGGGGCTAGCGGGGGTCAAGAGACCCAGTACTTC.

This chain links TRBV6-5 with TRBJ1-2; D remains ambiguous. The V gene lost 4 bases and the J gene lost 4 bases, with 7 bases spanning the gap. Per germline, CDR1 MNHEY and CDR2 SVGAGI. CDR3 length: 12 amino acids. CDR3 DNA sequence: TGTGCCAGCAGTTCAGACTTCTATGGCTACACCTTC. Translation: CASSSDFYGYTF.

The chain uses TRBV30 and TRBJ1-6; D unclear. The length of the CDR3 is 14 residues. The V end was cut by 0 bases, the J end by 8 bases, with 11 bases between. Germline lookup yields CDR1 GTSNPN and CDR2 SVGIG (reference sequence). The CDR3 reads CAWSVRAMDSPLHF. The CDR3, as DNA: TGTGCCTGGAGTGTTAGGGCTATGGATTCACCCCTCCACTTT.

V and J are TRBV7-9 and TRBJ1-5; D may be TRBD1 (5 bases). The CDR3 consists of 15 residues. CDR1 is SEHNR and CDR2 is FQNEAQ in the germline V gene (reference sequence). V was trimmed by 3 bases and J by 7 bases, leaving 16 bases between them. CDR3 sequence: CASSFWEGSRQPQHF. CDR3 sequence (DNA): TGTGCCAGCAGCTTCTGGGAGGGGTCTCGGCAGCCCCAGCATTTT.

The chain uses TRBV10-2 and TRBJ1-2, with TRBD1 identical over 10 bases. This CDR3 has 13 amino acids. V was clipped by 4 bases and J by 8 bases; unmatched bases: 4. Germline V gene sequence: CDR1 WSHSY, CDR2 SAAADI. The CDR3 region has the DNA TGCGCCAGCAGTGGACAGGGGGCAGTAGGCTACACCTTC. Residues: CASSGQGAVGYTF.

DNA of the CDR3: TGTGCCAGCAGCGAGACAGCTTATCCCCTCTCCTACGAGCAGTACTTC. Translation: CASSETAYPLSYEQYF. The chain has TRBV9 and TRBJ2-7; D is perhaps TRBD1 (5 bases). Trimming took off 3 bases at V and 0 bases at J, with 16 bases between the two ends. Germline-derived CDR1 and CDR2 are SGDLS and YYNGEE. The CDR3 has 16 amino acids.

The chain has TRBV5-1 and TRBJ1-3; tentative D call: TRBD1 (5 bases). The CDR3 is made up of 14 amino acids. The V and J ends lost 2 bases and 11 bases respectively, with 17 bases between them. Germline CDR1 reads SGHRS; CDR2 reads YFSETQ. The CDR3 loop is CASSFRDPRNAIYF. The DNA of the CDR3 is TGCGCCAGCAGCTTCCGGGACCCCCGGAACGCCATATATTTT.

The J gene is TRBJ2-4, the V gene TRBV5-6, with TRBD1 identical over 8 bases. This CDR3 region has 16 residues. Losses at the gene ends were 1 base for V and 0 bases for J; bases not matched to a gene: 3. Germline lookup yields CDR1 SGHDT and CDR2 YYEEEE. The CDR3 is CASSLRTGLAKNIQYF. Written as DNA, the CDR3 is TGTGCCAGCAGCTTGCGGACAGGGCTAGCCAAAAACATTCAGTACTTC.

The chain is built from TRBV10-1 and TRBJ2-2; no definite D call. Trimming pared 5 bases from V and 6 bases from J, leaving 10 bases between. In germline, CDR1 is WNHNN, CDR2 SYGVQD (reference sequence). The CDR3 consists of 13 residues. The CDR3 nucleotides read TGCGCCAGCAGTACCCTAGGTGCCGGGGAGCTGTTTTTT. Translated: CASSTLGAGELFF.

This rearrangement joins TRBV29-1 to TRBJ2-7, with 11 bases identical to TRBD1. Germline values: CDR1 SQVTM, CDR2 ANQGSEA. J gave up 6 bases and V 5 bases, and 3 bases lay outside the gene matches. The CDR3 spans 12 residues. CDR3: CSVRTGGPEQYF. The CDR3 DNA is TGCAGCGTTAGGACAGGGGGCCCCGAGCAGTACTTC.

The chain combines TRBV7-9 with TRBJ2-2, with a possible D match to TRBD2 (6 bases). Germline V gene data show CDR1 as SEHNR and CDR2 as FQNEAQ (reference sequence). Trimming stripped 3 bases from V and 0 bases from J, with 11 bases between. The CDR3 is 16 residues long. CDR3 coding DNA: TGTGCCAGCAGCTTTCCGGGACTTTCGAACACCGGGGAGCTGTTTTTT. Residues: CASSFPGLSNTGELFF.

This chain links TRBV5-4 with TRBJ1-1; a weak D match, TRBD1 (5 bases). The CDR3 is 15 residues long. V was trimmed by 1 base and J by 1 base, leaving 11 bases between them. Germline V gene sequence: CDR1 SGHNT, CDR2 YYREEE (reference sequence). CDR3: CASSLRFGGNTEAFF. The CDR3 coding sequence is TGTGCCAGCAGCTTGAGGTTTGGGGGGAACACTGAAGCTTTCTTT.

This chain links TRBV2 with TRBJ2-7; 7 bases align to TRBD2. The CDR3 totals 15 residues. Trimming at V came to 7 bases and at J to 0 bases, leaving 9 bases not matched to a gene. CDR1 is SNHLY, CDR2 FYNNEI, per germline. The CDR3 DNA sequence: TGTGCCAGCACGGGTGGGCGGGGGAACTCCTACGAGCAGTACTTC. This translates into CASTGGRGNSYEQYF.

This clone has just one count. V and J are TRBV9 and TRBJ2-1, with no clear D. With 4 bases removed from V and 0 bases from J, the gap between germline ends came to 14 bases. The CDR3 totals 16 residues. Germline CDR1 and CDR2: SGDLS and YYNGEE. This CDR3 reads CASSLDSSSSYNEQFF. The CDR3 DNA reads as TGTGCCAGCAGCTTAGACTCCTCGAGCTCCTACAATGAGCAGTTCTTC.